The entry below describes one TCR beta chain. This clonotype was observed many times. Its binding antigen is unknown. There are no base qualities to consult, and no much larger clone falls within one base. These data are taken from a study of human T cells and chemical hapten exposure (dated by TCRdb to the early 2020s). About the investigation overall: For sensitization, 2% DPC in acetone was applied to a roughly 2 cm by roughly 2 cm area of upper inner arm skin. Peripheral blood TCR repertoire changes were tracked in vivo in alopecia patients during primary and secondary sensitization to the hapten diphenylcyclopropenone (DPC). Weekly therapeutic DPC doses were additionally applied to the scalp of patients throughout the approximately 24-week study period. Libraries were pooled for sequencing, and variation in per-sample TCR yields was attributed mainly to small differences in library volumes within the pool. Alopecia areata with under or over 50% scalp involvement, alopecia totalis and alopecia universalis were represented in the patient cohort, which was mostly female. Blood samples were taken from patients before sensitization (week 0) and then at 2, 6 and about 24 weeks after DPC sensitization. Blood for TCR sequencing was provided by twenty-nine alopecia patients at one to four time points (pre-sensitization, 2, 6 and 24 weeks). Patch testing was done on the upper back using Finn chambers containing 0.01% DPC, and results were scored after 6 days according to International Contact Dermatitis Research Group standards. From each blood RNA sample, both TCR alpha and TCR beta chains were sequenced.

The CDR3 spans 15 residues, from the cysteine through the phenylalanine. This entry keeps only the CDR3 DNA: 45 bases, framed from base 1. Trimming costs V 7 bases and J 0 bases, and their ends lie 16 bases apart. Reading the germline V gene gives CDR1 MDHEN and CDR2 SYDVKM. The method behind the library was RACE. Sequencing was carried out with a NextSeq 500. During library preparation, unique molecular identifiers were attached to individual cDNA molecules so that TCRs could be counted in a quantitative, reproducible way. In the original analysis: The median number of TCRs per sample was 85,000 to 100,000, ranging from roughly 20,000 to 690,600. V, J and CDR3 annotation of the TCR reads was performed with the Decombinator software suite. Every sample was subsampled to the same number of TCRs (28,000) for the PS versus PT1 abundance plots. Expanded TCRs were defined as absent before sensitization and observed at least eight times at the 2-week time point. TCRdb handled the public reads itself, with Q25 trimming in fastp and clone calling in MiXCR, and kept productive beta chains. Every distinct CDR3 protein forms one entry, paired with its most common genes and DNA. It is TCRdb's table, rather than the study itself, that gives the V and J calls and clone size. The sample contains approximately 50,000 distinct CDR3 sequences, more than 9% of them found a single time. Clones ranked in the top ten supply 9.6% of the sample.

Read against the paper, the sample's time point label means: pre-sensitization, week 0. In light of the paper, this sample's treatment or condition label describes: therapeutic diphenylcyclopropenone sensitization with weekly scalp DPC. Total RNA was isolated from unfractionated whole blood collected in Tempus Blood RNA tubes. At every patch-test visit, the blood draw took place before the patch test was put on. Patients were eligible if aged 18 to 70, diagnosed with alopecia and judged suitable for DPC therapy, and pregnant patients were excluded. What the research found in general, with its limitations: No change with DPC sensitization was found in the number of TCRs above 1 in 1000 frequency, and no evidence of global repertoire structure alterations was found. Compared with pre-sensitization or healthy control sets, expanded TCRs formed significantly more large CDR3 similarity clusters, which is consistent with antigen-driven responses. Because all patients had alopecia, a presumed autoimmune disease, the immune response of the patients might differ from that of healthy individuals. Patch test score was positively correlated with the number of PT1 expanded TCRs, with significance at thresholds 8, 16 and 32 but not at 4. Repeated subsampling changed both the strength of the expansion versus patch-test correlation and the threshold at which the correlation became significant.

The sequence was collected from a woman aged 25-40 years with alopecia areata. Some clones in this sample may be carry-over from other donors' samples. Recombination joined TRBV28 with TRBJ2-7; a weak D assignment points to TRBD2 (5 bases agree). The starting material was whole blood, obtained in connection with sensitization to the hapten diphenylcyclopropenone (DPC). The DNA sequence is given as TGTGCCAGCAATAGTAACTCGGCGGGCTCCTACGAGCAGTACTTC. This encodes CASNSNSAGSYEQYF. Full variable domain (CDR3 extended with the reference TRBV28 and TRBJ2-7 proteins): DVKVTQSSRYLVKRTGEKVFLECVQDMDHENMFWYRQDPGLGLRLIYFSYDVKMKEKGDIPEGYSVSREKKERFSLILESASTNQTSMYLCASNSNSAGSYEQYFGPGTRLTVT.